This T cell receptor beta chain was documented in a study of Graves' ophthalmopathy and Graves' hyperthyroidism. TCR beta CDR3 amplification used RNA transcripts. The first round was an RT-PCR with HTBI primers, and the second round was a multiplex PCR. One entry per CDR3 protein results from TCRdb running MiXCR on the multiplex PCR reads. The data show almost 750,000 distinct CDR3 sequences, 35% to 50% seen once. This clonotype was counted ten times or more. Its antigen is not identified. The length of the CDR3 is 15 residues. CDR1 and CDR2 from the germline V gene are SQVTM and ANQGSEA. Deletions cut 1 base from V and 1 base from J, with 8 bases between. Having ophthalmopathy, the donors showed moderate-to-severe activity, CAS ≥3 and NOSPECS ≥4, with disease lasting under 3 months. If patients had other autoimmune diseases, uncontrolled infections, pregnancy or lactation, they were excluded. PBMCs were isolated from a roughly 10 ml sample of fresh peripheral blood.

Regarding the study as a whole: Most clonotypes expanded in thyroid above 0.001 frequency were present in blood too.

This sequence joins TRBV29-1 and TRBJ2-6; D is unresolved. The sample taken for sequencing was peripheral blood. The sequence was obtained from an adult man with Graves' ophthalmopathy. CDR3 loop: CSVEVLGSGANVLTF. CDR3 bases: TGCAGCGTTGAAGTTCTGGGATCTGGGGCCAACGTCCTGACTTTC.